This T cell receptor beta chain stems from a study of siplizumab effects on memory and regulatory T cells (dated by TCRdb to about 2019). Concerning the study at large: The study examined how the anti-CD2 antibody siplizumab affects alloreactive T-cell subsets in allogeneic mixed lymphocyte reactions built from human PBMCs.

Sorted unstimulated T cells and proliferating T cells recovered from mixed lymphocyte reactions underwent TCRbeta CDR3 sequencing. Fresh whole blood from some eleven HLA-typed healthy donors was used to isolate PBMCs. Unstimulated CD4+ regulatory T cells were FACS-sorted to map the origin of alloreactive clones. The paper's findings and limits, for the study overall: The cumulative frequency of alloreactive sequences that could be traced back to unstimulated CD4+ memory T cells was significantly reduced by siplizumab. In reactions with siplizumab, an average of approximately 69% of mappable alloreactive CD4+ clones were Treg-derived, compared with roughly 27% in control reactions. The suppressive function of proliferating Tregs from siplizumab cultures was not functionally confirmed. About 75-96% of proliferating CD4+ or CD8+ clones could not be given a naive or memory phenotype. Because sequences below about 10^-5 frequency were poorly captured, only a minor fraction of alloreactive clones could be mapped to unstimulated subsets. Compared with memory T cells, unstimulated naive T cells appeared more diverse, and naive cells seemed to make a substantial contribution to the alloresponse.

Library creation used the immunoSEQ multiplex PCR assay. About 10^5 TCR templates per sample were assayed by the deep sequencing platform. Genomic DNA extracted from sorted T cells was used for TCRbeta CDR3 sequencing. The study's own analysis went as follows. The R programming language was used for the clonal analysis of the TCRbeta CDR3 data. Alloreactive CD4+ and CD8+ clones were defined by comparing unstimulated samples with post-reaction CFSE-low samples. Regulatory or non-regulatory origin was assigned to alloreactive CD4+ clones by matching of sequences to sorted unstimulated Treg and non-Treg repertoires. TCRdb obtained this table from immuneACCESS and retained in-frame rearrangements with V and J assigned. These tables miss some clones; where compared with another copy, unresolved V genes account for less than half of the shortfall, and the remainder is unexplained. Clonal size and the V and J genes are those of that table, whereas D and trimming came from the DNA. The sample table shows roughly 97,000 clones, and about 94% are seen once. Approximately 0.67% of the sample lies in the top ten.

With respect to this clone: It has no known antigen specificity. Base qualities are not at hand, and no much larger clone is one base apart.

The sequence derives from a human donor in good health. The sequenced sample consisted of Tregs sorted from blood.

The sequenced DNA: TGTGCCAGCAGCCCTACCGGCTATGGCTACACCTTC. This encodes CASSPTGYGYTF. The chain was built from TRBV7-8 and TRBJ1-2; the D gene identity is not certain. From the cysteine up to the phenylalanine, the CDR3 has a length of 12 residues. Only the CDR3 region is kept as DNA, spanning 36 bases read in frame from base 1. In the germline V gene, CDR1 corresponds to SGHVS and CDR2 to FQNEAQ. V was cut back by 5 bases and J by 4 bases, leaving a gap of 8 bases between them.